The 25 T cell receptor beta chains below come from one sample, sequenced in a study of STAT5B mutations in CD4+ large granular lymphocyte leukemia. Clones were read by immunoSEQ multiplex PCR, and TCRdb kept only the in-frame ones, dropping some. The repertoire includes tens of thousands of clones, approximately 88% of them detected once, and approximately 0.32% sits in the top ten. Material: CD4+ T cells from blood buffy coats. Receptors originate from a human donor in good health.

The rearrangement uses TRBV7-9 and TRBJ1-1; the D is unclear. Trimming removed 1 base from V and 2 bases from J, with 11 bases in between. The CDR3 spans 15 residues. Germline CDR1 SEHNR, CDR2 FQNEAQ (reference sequence). CDR3 in DNA: TGTGCCAGCAGCTTAGATAACGGCCCTAACACTGAAGCTTTCTTT. Protein sequence: CASSLDNGPNTEAFF.

This clone was detected once. The chain carries TRBV6-1 and TRBJ2-7, with a possible D match to TRBD2 (5 bases). The CDR3 totals 15 residues. Germline V gene sequence: CDR1 MNHNS, CDR2 SASEGT. V lost 2 bases, J lost 1 base, and 12 bases lay in between. The CDR3 loop is CASSEQGSLSYEQYF. The CDR3 region has the DNA TGTGCCAGCAGTGAACAAGGGAGTTTATCCTACGAGCAGTACTTC.

This rearrangement joins TRBV5-4 to TRBJ2-6; D gene unclear. Germline-derived CDR1 and CDR2 are SGHNT and YYREEE (reference sequence). V was shortened by 0 bases and J by 0 bases, with 7 bases between the two germline ends. This CDR3 comprises 16 residues. CDR3 sequence reads: CASSLGRLSGANVLTF. CDR3 nucleotide sequence: TGTGCCAGCAGCTTGGGACGGCTCTCTGGGGCCAACGTCCTGACTTTC.

V and J are TRBV6-1 and TRBJ2-3; D is unresolved. Germline loops: CDR1 MNHNS, CDR2 SASEGT. Trimming stripped 5 bases from V and 1 base from J, with 10 bases between. CDR3 length: 14 residues. CDR3 bases: TGTGCCAGCAGTACCGAACTACGCACAGATACGCAGTATTTT. This sequence encodes CASSTELRTDTQYF.

The V call is TRBV29-1, the J call TRBJ2-3, with a weak D call TRBD2 (5 bases). CDR1 and CDR2 (germline): SQVTM, ANQGSEA. The CDR3 is 15 residues long. Trimming took 7 bases from V and 5 from J, leaving 22 bases between them. CDR3: CSGRVGVEGQDTQYF. The CDR3 bases are TGCAGCGGTAGGGTCGGGGTCGAGGGTCAAGATACGCAGTATTTT.

This clone was recorded a few times. The V gene is TRBV14, the J gene TRBJ2-7, with 11 bases that match TRBD2. The CDR3 is made up of 15 amino acids. After removal of 4 bases from V and 3 bases from J, the junction contained 5 bases not matched to a gene. CDR1 and CDR2 (germline): SGHDN, FVKESK. The CDR3 nucleotides are TGTGCCAGCAGCCGCCTACTAGCGGGGGACTACGAGCAGTACTTC. Encoded protein: CASSRLLAGDYEQYF. Full variable domain (rest looked up from reference TRBV14 and TRBJ2-7): EAGVTQFPSHSVIEKGQTVTLRCDPISGHDNLYWYRRVMGKEIKFLLHFVKESKQDESGMPNNRFLAERTGGTYSTLKVQPAELEDSGVYFCASSRLLAGDYEQYFGPGTRLTVT.

The V call is TRBV4-1, the J call TRBJ2-5, with 12 bases aligning to TRBD2. The CDR3 consists of 19 residues. With 0 bases clipped from V and 5 bases from J, the junction kept 13 bases outside the gene matches. Germline V gene data show CDR1 as MGHRA and CDR2 as YSYEKL. DNA for the CDR3: TGCGCCAGCAGCCAAGATGCGCTAGCGGGGGGGACAGCCCGCGAGACCCAGTACTTC. This translates into CASSQDALAGGTARETQYF.

This chain links TRBV13 with TRBJ1-4, with 10 bases identical to TRBD1. The germline V gene encodes CDR1 PRHDT and CDR2 FYEKMQ (reference sequence). The CDR3 runs to 17 residues. V was pared by 3 bases and J by 2 bases, with 6 bases of the junction left unmatched. The CDR3 coding sequence is TGTGCCAGCAGCTTTTTCGGACAGGGGGTGACTAATGAAAAACTGTTTTTT. The encoded protein is CASSFFGQGVTNEKLFF.

The chain links TRBV18 to TRBJ1-4, with TRBD1 identical over 7 bases. Losses at the gene ends were 3 bases for V and 4 bases for J; bases not matched to a gene: 14. This CDR3 is 18 amino acids long. Germline loops: CDR1 KGHSH, CDR2 LQKENI. CDR3 DNA: TGTGCCAGCTCACCCCCGGGACAGCACTCTTACAATAATGAAAAACTGTTTTTT. Amino acid sequence: CASSPPGQHSYNNEKLFF.

This clone was found once. This chain connects TRBV19 to TRBJ1-5; D is undetermined. V lost 3 bases and J 0 bases, leaving 6 bases between the germline ends. Germline V CDR1 and CDR2: LNHDA, SQIVND (reference sequence). This CDR3 is 14 amino acids long. The CDR3 reads CASSISGSNQPQHF. The CDR3 DNA reads TGTGCCAGTAGTATTTCCGGTAGCAATCAGCCCCAGCATTTT.

The CDR3 reads CASSPHGLPQHF. Written as DNA, the CDR3 is TGTGCCAGCAGCCCCCACGGATTGCCCCAGCATTTT. The V and J genes are TRBV11-3 and TRBJ1-5; no clear D gene. The CDR3 length is 12 residues. The V end was cut by 5 bases, the J end by 9 bases, with 11 bases between. Germline CDR1 is SGHNT and CDR2 is YENEEA. Variable domain in full (rest from reference TRBV11-3 and TRBJ1-5): EAGVVQSPRYKIIEKKQPVAFWCNPISGHNTLYWYLQNLGQGPELLIRYENEEAVDDSQLPKDRFSAERLKGVDSTLKIQPAELGDSAVYLCASSPHGLPQHFGDGTRLSIL.

This clone was picked up a small number of times. The rearrangement joins TRBV25-1 to TRBJ2-6; D ambiguous. CDR1 and CDR2 from the germline V gene are MGHDK and SYGVNS. The CDR3 covers 14 residues. V was trimmed by 8 bases and J by 0 bases, leaving 8 bases between them. The CDR3 DNA reads as TGTGCCAGCGGACCTTACTCTGGGGCCAACGTCCTGACTTTC. It yields the protein CASGPYSGANVLTF.

Only a few counts were recorded for this clone. The chain has TRBV19 and TRBJ1-5; D call uncertain. The CDR3 covers 16 residues. The V gene lost 5 bases and the J gene lost 3 bases, with 17 bases spanning the gap. Per germline, CDR1 LNHDA and CDR2 SQIVND (reference sequence). The CDR3 DNA follows: TGTGCCAGTAGTGATTCGATTAGGGTGGACAATCAGCCCCAGCATTTT. Translating gives CASSDSIRVDNQPQHF.

This clone was seen once. The chain has TRBV10-2 and TRBJ2-3; D gene ambiguous. The CDR3 has 12 amino acids. Per the germline V gene, CDR1 is WSHSY and CDR2 is SAAADI. Trimming stripped 0 bases from V and 4 bases from J, with 2 bases between. This CDR3 is CASSESADTQYF. The CDR3 DNA is TGCGCCAGCAGTGAGTCAGCAGATACGCAGTATTTT.

The J gene is TRBJ1-1, the V gene TRBV6-1; the D is unclear. In germline, CDR1 is MNHNS, CDR2 SASEGT. The V gene lost 3 bases and the J gene lost 3 bases, with 8 bases spanning the gap. CDR3 length: 13 amino acids. This CDR3 reads CASSDRPDTEAFF. The CDR3 nucleotides read TGTGCCAGCAGTGATCGCCCCGACACTGAAGCTTTCTTT.

The CDR3 DNA follows: TGTGCCAGCAGTCAACCCCCCGGCGGCTATGAAGCTTTCTTT. It translates to CASSQPPGGYEAFF. The chain carries TRBV28 and TRBJ1-1; D remains ambiguous. Germline assignment: CDR1 MDHEN and CDR2 SYDVKM. Trimming pared 5 bases from V and 7 bases from J, leaving 17 bases between. The CDR3 contains 14 residues.

To note about this clone: Compared with germline, one end of the junction differs, possibly owing to a read error. The rearrangement joins TRBV6-5 to TRBJ2-5; a possible D gene is TRBD2 (6 bases). Germline values: CDR1 MNHEY, CDR2 SVGAGI. The CDR3 contains 15 residues. The CDR3, as DNA: TGTGCCAGCAGTAACTCCCTCGGGACTCAGGAGACCCAGTACTTC. This gives the protein CASSNSLGTQETQYF.

The chain combines TRBV7-9 with TRBJ1-4, with D maybe TRBD1 (5 bases). V dropped 2 bases and J dropped 6 bases, with 13 bases sitting between them. CDR1 SEHNR and CDR2 FQNEAQ come from the germline V gene (reference sequence). The CDR3 totals 15 residues. The CDR3 here is CASSLYGGKDEKLFF. The CDR3 DNA follows: TGTGCCAGCAGCTTATATGGGGGGAAGGATGAAAAACTGTTTTTT.

The chain has TRBV9 and TRBJ1-2, with 7 bases matching TRBD1. The CDR3 runs to 16 residues. With 1 base clipped from V and 6 bases from J, the junction kept 12 bases outside the gene matches. Germline CDR1 reads SGDLS; CDR2 reads YYNGEE. The CDR3 region has the DNA TGTGCCAGCAGCGTATTTCGAGGACAGGCTCTTGATGGCTACACCTTC. Amino acid sequence: CASSVFRGQALDGYTF.

The chain recombines TRBV6-1 with TRBJ2-4, with D tentatively TRBD1 or TRBD2 (6 bases each). V gave up 7 bases and J gave up 6 bases, with 19 bases separating them. Germline lookup yields CDR1 MNHNS and CDR2 SASEGT. The CDR3 covers 15 residues. The CDR3 DNA sequence: TGTGCCAGCAAGGGGGACCCCGGACTATTAAACATTCAGTACTTC. It codes for CASKGDPGLLNIQYF.

The rearrangement uses TRBV9 and TRBJ2-7, with D possibly being TRBD2 (6 bases). V gave up 0 bases and J gave up 0 bases, with 10 bases separating them. The V gene's germline CDR1 is SGDLS and CDR2 YYNGEE. The CDR3 contains 15 residues. The CDR3 nucleotides are TGTGCCAGCAGCGTAGATCCTAGCGCCTCCTACGAGCAGTACTTC. It specifies CASSVDPSASYEQYF.

The V call is TRBV6-4, the J call TRBJ2-1; 9 bases are a match to TRBD1. The CDR3 has 14 amino acids. CDR1 and CDR2 from the germline V gene are MRHNA and SNTAGT. The V and J ends lost 0 bases and 7 bases, in that order; junction bases with no gene match: 1. CDR3 loop: CASSDSDRGNEQFF. The CDR3 DNA reads TGTGCCAGCAGTGACTCGGACAGGGGTAATGAGCAGTTCTTC.

The rearrangement links TRBV7-2 to TRBJ2-7; 10 positions agree with TRBD1. Germline V gene lookup returns CDR1 SGHTA and CDR2 FQGNSA. The trim removed 3 bases at V and 4 bases at J, leaving 3 bases unmatched. The CDR3 spans 14 residues. The CDR3 DNA reads TGTGCCAGCAGCTTCGGGACAGGGGAATACGAGCAGTACTTC. Translated: CASSFGTGEYEQYF.

This clone was observed a few times. The chain couples TRBV7-2 to TRBJ1-3; no clear D. Trimming cost V 2 bases and J 2 bases, with 10 bases left between them. Germline V lookup: CDR1 SGHTA, CDR2 FQGNSA. The CDR3 covers 15 residues. The CDR3 nucleotides are TGTGCCAGCAGCTTAAGTGGTTTAGCTGGAAACACCATATATTTT. The encoded protein is CASSLSGLAGNTIYF.

The V call is TRBV28, the J call TRBJ1-4, with a tentative D call TRBD1 (5 bases). Trimming left V 6 bases short and J 4 bases short, with 12 bases between. In germline, CDR1 is MDHEN, CDR2 SYDVKM. CDR3 size: 14 residues. CDR3 amino acids: CASRPGGSNEKLFF. CDR3 nucleotides: TGTGCCAGCAGGCCGGGGGGGAGTAATGAAAAACTGTTTTTT.